The T cell receptor beta chain described here comes from a study of cytomegalovirus exposure and HLA in healthy donors. General study findings and limits: Several top significant clusters appeared, in a later analysis, to be linked to common viral pathogens.

Germline-derived CDR1 and CDR2 are SGHVS and FQNEAQ. J gave up 4 bases and V 5 bases, and 11 bases lay outside the gene matches. This CDR3 spans 16 amino acids. PCR primers comprised 60 Vbeta and 13 Jbeta primers. Repertoires were generated with immunoSEQ multiplex PCR, while TCRdb's copy carries only in-frame clones and drops some. The sample carries 110,000 to 150,000 clones, approximately 70% recorded once. This clone occurred a few times. The antigen remains undetermined. The genes are TRBV7-8 and TRBJ1-5; 7 bases fit TRBD1. The sequenced sample was PBMCs. The receptor was isolated from a woman in her sixties or seventies in good health and CMV-seropositive. The CDR3 loop is CASSLWDSKSNQPQHF. The CDR3 DNA is TGTGCCAGCAGCCTCTGGGACAGCAAAAGTAATCAGCCCCAGCATTTT.